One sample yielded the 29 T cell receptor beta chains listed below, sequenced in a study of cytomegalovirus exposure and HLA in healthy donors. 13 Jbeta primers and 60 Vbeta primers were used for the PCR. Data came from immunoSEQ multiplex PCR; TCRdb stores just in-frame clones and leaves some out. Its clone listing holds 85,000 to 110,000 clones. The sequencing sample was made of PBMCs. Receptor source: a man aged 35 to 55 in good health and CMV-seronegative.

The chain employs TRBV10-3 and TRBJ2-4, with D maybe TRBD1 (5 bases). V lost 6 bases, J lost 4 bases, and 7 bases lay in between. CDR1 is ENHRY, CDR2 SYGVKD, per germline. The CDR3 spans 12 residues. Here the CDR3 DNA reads TGTGCCATCAGCGACAGTAAAAACATTCAGTACTTC. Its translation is CAISDSKNIQYF.

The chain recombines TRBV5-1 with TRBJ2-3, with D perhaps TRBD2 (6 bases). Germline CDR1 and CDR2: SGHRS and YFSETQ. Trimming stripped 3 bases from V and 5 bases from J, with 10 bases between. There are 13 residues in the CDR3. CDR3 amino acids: CASSSPGGDTQYF. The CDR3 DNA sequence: TGCGCCAGCAGCTCGCCCGGGGGAGATACGCAGTATTTT. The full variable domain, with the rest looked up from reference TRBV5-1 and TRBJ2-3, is KAGVTQTPRYLIKTRGQQVTLSCSPISGHRSVSWYQQTPGQGLQFLFEYFSETQRNKGNFPGRFSGRQFSNSRSEMNVSTLELGDSALYLCASSSPGGDTQYFGPGTRLTVL.

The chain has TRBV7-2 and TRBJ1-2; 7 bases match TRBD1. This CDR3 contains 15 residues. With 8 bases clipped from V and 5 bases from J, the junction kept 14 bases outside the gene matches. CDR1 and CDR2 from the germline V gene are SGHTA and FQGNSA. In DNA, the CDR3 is TGTGCCAGCCTGACTAAAGACAGGGAATATTATGGCTACACCTTC. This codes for CASLTKDREYYGYTF. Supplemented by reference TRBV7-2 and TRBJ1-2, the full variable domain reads GAGVSQSPSNKVTEKGKDVELRCDPISGHTALYWYRQSLGQGLEFLIYFQGNSAPDKSGLPSDRFSAERTGGSVSTLTIQRTQQEDSAVYLCASLTKDREYYGYTFGSGTRLTVV.

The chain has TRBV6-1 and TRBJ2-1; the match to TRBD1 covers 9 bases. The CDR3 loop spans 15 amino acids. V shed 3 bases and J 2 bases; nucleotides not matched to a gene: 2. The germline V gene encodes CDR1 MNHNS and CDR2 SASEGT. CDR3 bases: TGTGCCAGCAGTGACACAGGGGGCGCCTACAATGAGCAGTTCTTC. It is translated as CASSDTGGAYNEQFF.

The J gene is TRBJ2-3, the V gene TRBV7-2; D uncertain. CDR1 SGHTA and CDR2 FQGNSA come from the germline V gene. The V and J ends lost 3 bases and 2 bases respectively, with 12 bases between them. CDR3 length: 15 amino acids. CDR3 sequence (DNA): TGTGCCAGCAGCTTGTCGTCAGAAAACACAGATACGCAGTATTTT. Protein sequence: CASSLSSENTDTQYF.

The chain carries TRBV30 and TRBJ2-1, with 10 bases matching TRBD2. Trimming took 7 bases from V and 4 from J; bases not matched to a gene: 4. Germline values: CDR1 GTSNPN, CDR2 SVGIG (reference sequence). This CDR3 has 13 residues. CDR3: CASEREGYNEQFF. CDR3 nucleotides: TGTGCCTCCGAGCGGGAGGGTTACAATGAGCAGTTCTTC.

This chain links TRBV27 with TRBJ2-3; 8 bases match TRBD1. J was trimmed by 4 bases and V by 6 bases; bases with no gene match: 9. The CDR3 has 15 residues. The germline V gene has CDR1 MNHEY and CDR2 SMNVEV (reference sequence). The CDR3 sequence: CASSSDRVRADTQYF. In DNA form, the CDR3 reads TGTGCCAGCAGCTCGGACAGGGTGAGGGCAGATACGCAGTATTTT.

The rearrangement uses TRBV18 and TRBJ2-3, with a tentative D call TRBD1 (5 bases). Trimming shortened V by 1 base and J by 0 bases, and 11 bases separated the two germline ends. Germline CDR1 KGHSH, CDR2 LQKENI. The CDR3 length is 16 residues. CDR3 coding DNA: TGTGCCAGCTCACCACGGGAACGACAGAGCACAGATACGCAGTATTTT. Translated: CASSPRERQSTDTQYF.

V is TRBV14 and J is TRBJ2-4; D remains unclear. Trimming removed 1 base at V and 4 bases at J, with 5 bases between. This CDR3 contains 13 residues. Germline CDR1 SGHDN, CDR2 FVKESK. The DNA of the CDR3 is TGTGCCAGCAGCCAAGGGCAGAAAAACATTCAGTACTTC. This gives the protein CASSQGQKNIQYF.

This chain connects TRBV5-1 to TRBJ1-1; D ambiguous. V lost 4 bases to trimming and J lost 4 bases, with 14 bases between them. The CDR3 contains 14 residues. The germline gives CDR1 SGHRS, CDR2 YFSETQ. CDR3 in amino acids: CASSLEGAATEAFF. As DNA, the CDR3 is TGCGCCAGCAGCCTAGAGGGAGCTGCCACTGAAGCTTTCTTT.

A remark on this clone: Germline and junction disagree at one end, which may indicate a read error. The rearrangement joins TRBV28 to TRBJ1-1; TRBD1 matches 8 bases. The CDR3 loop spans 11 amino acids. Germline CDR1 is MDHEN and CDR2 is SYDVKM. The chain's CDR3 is CASSWGQVGVF. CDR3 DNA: TGTGCCAGCAGTTGGGGACAGGTGGGGGTCTTT. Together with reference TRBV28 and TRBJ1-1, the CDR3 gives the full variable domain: DVKVTQSSRYLVKRTGEKVFLECVQDMDHENMFWYRQDPGLGLRLIYFSYDVKMKEKGDIPEGYSVSREKKERFSLILESASTNQTSMYLCASSWGQVGVFGQGTRLTVV.

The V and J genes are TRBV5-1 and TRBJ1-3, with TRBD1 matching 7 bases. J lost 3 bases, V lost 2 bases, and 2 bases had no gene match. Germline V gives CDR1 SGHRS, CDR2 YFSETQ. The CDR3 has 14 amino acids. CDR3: CASSFQGDGNTIYF. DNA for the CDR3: TGCGCCAGCAGCTTCCAGGGGGATGGAAACACCATATATTTT.

The CDR3 nucleotides read TGTGCCAGCAGCCCAGCCGGGGACAGGGGGCGCCCCTACGAGCAGTACTTC. Its protein product is CASSPAGDRGRPYEQYF. The rearrangement links TRBV13 to TRBJ2-7, with TRBD1 matching over 12 bases. V shed 5 bases, J shed 2 bases, and the junction held 10 bases outside the gene matches. CDR3 length: 17 amino acids. Germline CDR1 is PRHDT and CDR2 is FYEKMQ (reference sequence).

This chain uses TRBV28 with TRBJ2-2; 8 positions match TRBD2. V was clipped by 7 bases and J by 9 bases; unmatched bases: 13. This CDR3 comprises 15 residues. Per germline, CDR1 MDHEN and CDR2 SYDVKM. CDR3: CASTTLRGVFRELFF. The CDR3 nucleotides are TGTGCCAGCACTACATTGCGGGGGGTGTTCAGGGAGCTGTTTTTT.

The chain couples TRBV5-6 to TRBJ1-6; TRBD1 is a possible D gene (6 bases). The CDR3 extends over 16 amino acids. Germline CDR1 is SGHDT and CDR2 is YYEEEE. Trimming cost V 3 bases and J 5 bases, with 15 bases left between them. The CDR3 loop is CASSWARGADNSPLHF. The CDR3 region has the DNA TGTGCCAGCAGCTGGGCCCGGGGGGCGGATAATTCACCCCTCCACTTT. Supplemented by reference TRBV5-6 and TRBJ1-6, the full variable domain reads DAGVTQSPTHLIKTRGQQVTLRCSPKSGHDTVSWYQQALGQGPQFIFQYYEEEERQRGNFPDRFSGHQFPNYSSELNVNALLLGDSALYLCASSWARGADNSPLHFGNGTRLTVT.

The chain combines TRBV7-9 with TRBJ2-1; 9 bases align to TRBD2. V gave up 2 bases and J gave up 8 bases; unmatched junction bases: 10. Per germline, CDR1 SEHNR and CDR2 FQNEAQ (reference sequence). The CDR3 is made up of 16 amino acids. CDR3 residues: CASSLRREGSAYEQFF. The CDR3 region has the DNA TGTGCCAGCAGCTTACGGCGGGAGGGCTCAGCATATGAGCAGTTCTTC.

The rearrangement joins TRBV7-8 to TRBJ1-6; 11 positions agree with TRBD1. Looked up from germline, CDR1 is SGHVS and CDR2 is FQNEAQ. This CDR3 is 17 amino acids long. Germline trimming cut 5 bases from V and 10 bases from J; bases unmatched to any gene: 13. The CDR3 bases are TGTGCCAGCAGCCAAACCGGGACAGGGGGTACAATATCACCCCTCCACTTT. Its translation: CASSQTGTGGTISPLHF.

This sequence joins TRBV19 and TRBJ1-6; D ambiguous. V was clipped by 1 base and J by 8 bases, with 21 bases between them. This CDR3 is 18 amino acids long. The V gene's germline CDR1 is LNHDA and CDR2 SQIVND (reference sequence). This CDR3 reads CASSIGPSTFPEDSPLHF. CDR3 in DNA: TGTGCCAGTAGTATAGGACCTTCGACATTTCCAGAAGATTCACCCCTCCACTTT.

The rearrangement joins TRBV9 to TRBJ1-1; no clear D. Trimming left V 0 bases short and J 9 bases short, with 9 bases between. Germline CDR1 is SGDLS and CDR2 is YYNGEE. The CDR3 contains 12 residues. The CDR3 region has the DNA TGTGCCAGCAGCGTAGGGAACAGCAAAGCTTTCTTT. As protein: CASSVGNSKAFF.

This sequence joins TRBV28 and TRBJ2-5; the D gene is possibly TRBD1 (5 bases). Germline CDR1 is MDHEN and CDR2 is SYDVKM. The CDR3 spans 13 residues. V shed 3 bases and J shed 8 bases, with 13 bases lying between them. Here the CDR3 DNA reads TGTGCCAGCAGTTTGGGGCGGTGGGTTACCCAGTACTTC. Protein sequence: CASSLGRWVTQYF.

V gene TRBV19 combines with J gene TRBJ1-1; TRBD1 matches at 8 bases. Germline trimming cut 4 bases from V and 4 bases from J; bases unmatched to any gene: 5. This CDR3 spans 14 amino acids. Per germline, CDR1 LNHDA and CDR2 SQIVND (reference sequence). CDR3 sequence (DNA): TGTGCCAGTAGTAGGGACAGGCAGGTCACTGAAGCTTTCTTT. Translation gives CASSRDRQVTEAFF.

In DNA, the CDR3 is TGTGCCAGCACTTTCGGCTCTGGGGCGGCAGATACGCAGTATTTT. It encodes CASTFGSGAADTQYF. This chain joins TRBV13 and TRBJ2-3; tentatively, D is TRBD1 (5 bases). Per germline, CDR1 PRHDT and CDR2 FYEKMQ (reference sequence). The CDR3 sequence is 15 residues long. V lost 7 bases, J lost 4 bases, and 18 bases lay in between.

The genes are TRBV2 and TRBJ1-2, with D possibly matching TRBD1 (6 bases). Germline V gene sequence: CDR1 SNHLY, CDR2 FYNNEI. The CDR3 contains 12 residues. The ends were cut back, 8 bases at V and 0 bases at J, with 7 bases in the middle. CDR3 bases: TGTGCCAGCCGGACAGCTAACTATGGCTACACCTTC. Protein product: CASRTANYGYTF.

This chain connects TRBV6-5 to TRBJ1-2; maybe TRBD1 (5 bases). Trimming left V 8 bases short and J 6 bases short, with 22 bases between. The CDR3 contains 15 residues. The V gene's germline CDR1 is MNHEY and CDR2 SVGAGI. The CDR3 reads CASSRKQGGIDGYTF. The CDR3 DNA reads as TGTGCCAGCTCACGAAAGCAGGGCGGGATTGATGGCTACACCTTC.

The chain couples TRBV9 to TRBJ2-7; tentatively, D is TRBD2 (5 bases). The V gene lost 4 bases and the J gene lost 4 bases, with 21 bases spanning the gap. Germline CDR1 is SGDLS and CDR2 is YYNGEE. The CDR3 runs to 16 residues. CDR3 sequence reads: CASSPHEGIGEYEQYF. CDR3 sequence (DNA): TGTGCCAGCAGCCCCCATGAGGGAATAGGCGAGTACGAGCAGTACTTC.

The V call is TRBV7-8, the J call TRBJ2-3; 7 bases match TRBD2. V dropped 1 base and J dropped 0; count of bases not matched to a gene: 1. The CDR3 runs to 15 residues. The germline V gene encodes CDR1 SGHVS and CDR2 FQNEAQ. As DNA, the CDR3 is TGTGCCAGCAGCTTAGTTAGCGGGAGCACAGATACGCAGTATTTT. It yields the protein CASSLVSGSTDTQYF.

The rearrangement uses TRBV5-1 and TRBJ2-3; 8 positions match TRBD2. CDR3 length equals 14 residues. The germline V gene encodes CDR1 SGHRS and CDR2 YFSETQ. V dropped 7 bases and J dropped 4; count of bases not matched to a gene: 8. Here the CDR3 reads CASAAGGYSDTQYF. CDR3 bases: TGCGCCAGCGCGGCGGGAGGTTATTCAGATACGCAGTATTTT.

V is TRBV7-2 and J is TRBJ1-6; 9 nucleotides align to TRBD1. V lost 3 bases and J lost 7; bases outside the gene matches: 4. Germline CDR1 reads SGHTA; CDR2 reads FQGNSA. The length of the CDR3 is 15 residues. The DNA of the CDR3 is TGTGCCAGCAGCTTGGGGACAGGGACCAATTCACCCCTCCACTTT. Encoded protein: CASSLGTGTNSPLHF.

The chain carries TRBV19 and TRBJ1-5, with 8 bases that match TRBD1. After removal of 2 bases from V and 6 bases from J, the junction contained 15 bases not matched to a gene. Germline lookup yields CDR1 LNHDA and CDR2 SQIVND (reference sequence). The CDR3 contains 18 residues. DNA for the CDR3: TGTGCCAGTAGTATACGGGGGACAGGTAGCAGAAGTGTTCAGCCCCAGCATTTT. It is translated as CASSIRGTGSRSVQPQHF.